One and the same sample provided the 8 T cell receptor beta chains below, sequenced in a study of cytomegalovirus exposure and HLA in healthy donors. The PCR used 60 Vbeta and 13 Jbeta primers. Measured with immunoSEQ multiplex PCR; TCRdb has only the in-frame clones, and not every one. This table holds under 200,000 clones, about 75% found once. The specimen was PBMCs. Receptor source: a male donor in good health and CMV-seropositive.

The chain uses TRBV5-4 and TRBJ2-7; TRBD1 agrees at 7 bases. The germline V gene encodes CDR1 SGHNT and CDR2 YYREEE (reference sequence). CDR3 length equals 13 residues. J gave up 5 bases and V 5 bases, and 7 bases lay outside the gene matches. The CDR3 loop reads CASRYGTEDEQYF. The CDR3 nucleotides are TGTGCCAGCAGGTACGGGACAGAAGACGAGCAGTACTTC.

The chain uses TRBV7-2 and TRBJ1-2; 7 bases match TRBD1. CDR1 and CDR2 (germline): SGHTA, FQGNSA. The V gene end was trimmed by 1 base and the J gene end by 4 bases; junction bases not matched to a gene: 6. CDR3 length: 15 amino acids. CDR3 loop: CASSLGPYRGYGYTF. The CDR3 nucleotides are TGTGCCAGCAGCTTAGGTCCCTACAGGGGCTATGGCTACACCTTC.

The chain carries TRBV7-8 and TRBJ2-7, with D maybe TRBD2 (6 bases). The CDR3 is made up of 14 amino acids. Germline CDR1 is SGHVS and CDR2 is FQNEAQ. The germline V and J ends were trimmed by 3 bases and 2 bases, with 11 bases remaining between them. In nucleotides, the CDR3 is TGTGCCAGCAGCTTTCGTCCGGGGGCCTACGAGCAGTACTTC. Translated: CASSFRPGAYEQYF.

The chain is built from TRBV6-5 and TRBJ2-1, with 8 bases matching TRBD2. V shed 5 bases and J 3 bases; nucleotides not matched to a gene: 6. The CDR3 totals 15 residues. Per the germline V gene, CDR1 is MNHEY and CDR2 is SVGAGI. The CDR3 region is CASSRSGGLYNEQFF. The CDR3 DNA reads TGTGCCAGCAGTCGGAGCGGGGGCCTCTACAATGAGCAGTTCTTC.

The chain carries TRBV5-4 and TRBJ2-7; TRBD2 might be the D (5 bases). CDR3 size: 17 residues. V was cut by 0 bases and J by 2 bases, with 18 bases left in between. CDR1 SGHNT and CDR2 YYREEE come from the germline V gene (reference sequence). The CDR3 region is CASSLAERRAGPYEQYF. CDR3 bases: TGTGCCAGCAGCTTGGCCGAAAGGCGGGCGGGTCCCTACGAGCAGTACTTC.

This clone was recorded only once. The chain joins TRBV5-8 to TRBJ1-1; 7 bases line up with TRBD1. The junction had 14 bases not matched to a gene; V was cut back by 4 bases and J by 11 bases. The CDR3 consists of 14 residues. Germline CDR1 and CDR2: SGHTS and YDEGEE. CDR3 coding DNA: TGTGCCAGCAGCGCTCACGACACAGGGGTGGAGGCTTTCTTT. The encoded protein is CASSAHDTGVEAFF.

The chain couples TRBV10-2 to TRBJ2-1; 7 bases fit TRBD2. CDR1 is WSHSY, CDR2 SAAADI, per germline. The CDR3 covers 16 residues. J gave up 2 bases and V 9 bases, and 13 bases lay outside the gene matches. The CDR3 coding sequence is TGCGCCAGTAGCCCCCTGGAGCGGGGAACCTACAATGAGCAGTTCTTC. Amino acids: CASSPLERGTYNEQFF.

This CDR3 reads CASRAQRGGTDTQYF. The CDR3 coding sequence is TGTGCCAGTAGAGCACAGCGGGGGGGGACAGATACGCAGTATTTT. The chain carries TRBV19 and TRBJ2-3, with TRBD2 identical over 10 bases. V trimming: 6 bases; J trimming: 3 bases; junction bases outside the gene matches: 6. Germline assignment: CDR1 LNHDA and CDR2 SQIVND (reference sequence). The CDR3 loop spans 15 amino acids.